The 13 T cell receptor beta chains listed next were all sequenced from one sample in a study of T cell repertoires in cytomegalovirus infection. TCRdb used MiXCR to reprocess the reads, holding one entry per CDR3 protein. The sample gives about 310,000 distinct CDR3 sequences, roughly 15% of which show up once; 9.5% to 15% is in the top ten. The sample comprised PBMCs. The receptors stem from a human donor in good health (CMV status not recorded). Some clones in this sample may be carry-over from other donors' samples.

This clonotype was recorded at least ten times. The rearrangement joins TRBV6-1 to TRBJ1-3; 8 bases fit TRBD1. V shed 5 bases and J 0 bases; nucleotides not matched to a gene: 3. This CDR3 is built from 15 residues. Germline CDR1 reads MNHNS; CDR2 reads SASEGT. The CDR3 DNA reads TGTGCCAGCAGTTGGGACAGGTTCTCTGGAAACACCATATATTTT. It encodes CASSWDRFSGNTIYF.

There are many counts of this clonotype. The genes are TRBV25-1 and TRBJ2-6, with D possibly TRBD1 on 6 matching bases. The germline CDR1 and CDR2 sequences are MGHDK and SYGVNS. Trimming removed 6 bases from V and 0 bases from J, with 15 bases in between. The CDR3 length is 17 residues. The chain's CDR3 is CASSPMGADSGANVLTF. DNA for the CDR3: TGTGCCAGCAGCCCCATGGGGGCGGACTCTGGGGCCAACGTCCTGACTTTC.

The chain couples TRBV20-1 to TRBJ1-1; 7 bases fit TRBD1. CDR1 DFQATT and CDR2 SNEGSKA come from the germline V gene (reference sequence). This CDR3 has 14 residues. With 1 base clipped from V and 1 base from J, the junction kept 3 bases outside the gene matches. The CDR3 bases are TGCAGTGCTAGAGTCAGGGGGGCGAACACTGAAGCTTTCTTT. Its translation: CSARVRGANTEAFF.

The chain employs TRBV28 and TRBJ1-6; no clear D. The CDR3 sequence is 13 residues long. Deletions cut 2 bases from V and 9 bases from J, with 8 bases between. Germline V gene lookup returns CDR1 MDHEN and CDR2 SYDVKM. The CDR3 bases are TGTGCCAGCAGTTTACCGGGTGGTTCACCCCTCCACTTT. Amino acids: CASSLPGGSPLHF. Full variable domain (missing parts from reference TRBV28 and TRBJ1-6): DVKVTQSSRYLVKRTGEKVFLECVQDMDHENMFWYRQDPGLGLRLIYFSYDVKMKEKGDIPEGYSVSREKKERFSLILESASTNQTSMYLCASSLPGGSPLHFGNGTRLTVT.

This clonotype turned up a few times. The gene calls are TRBV20-1 and TRBJ1-3, with D unresolved. The CDR3 is made up of 12 amino acids. V lost 5 bases, J lost 6 bases, and 11 bases lay in between. Germline V gives CDR1 DFQATT, CDR2 SNEGSKA (reference sequence). CDR3 loop: CSAPTDQNTIYF. In DNA, the CDR3 is TGCAGTGCTCCAACCGATCAAAACACCATATATTTT.

The rearrangement uses TRBV6-2 or TRBV6-3 and TRBJ1-1, with D hard to call. V was clipped by 6 bases and J by 0 bases, with 11 bases between them. From germline, CDR1 is MNHEY and CDR2 SVGEGT. The CDR3 has 14 residues. CDR3 residues: CASRPGNMNTEAFF. In DNA, the CDR3 is TGTGCCAGCAGACCCGGCAACATGAACACTGAAGCTTTCTTT.

This sequence joins TRBV15 and TRBJ1-4; D gene uncertain. The CDR3 runs to 13 residues. CDR1 is LNHNV, CDR2 YYDKDF, per germline (reference sequence). V was shortened by 0 bases and J by 11 bases, with 10 bases between the two germline ends. Here the CDR3 reads CATSRDGEEKLFF. The CDR3, as DNA: TGTGCCACCAGCAGAGATGGCGAAGAGAAACTGTTTTTT.

J is TRBJ2-1 and V is TRBV7-9; 9 bases are shared with TRBD2. V shed 3 bases and J 4 bases; nucleotides not matched to a gene: 7. The CDR3 length is 16 residues. Germline V gives CDR1 SEHNR, CDR2 FQNEAQ (reference sequence). The CDR3 loop reads CASSFLRGGPYNEQFF. The CDR3 DNA reads as TGTGCCAGCAGCTTTCTGCGGGGGGGACCGTACAATGAGCAGTTCTTC.

This clonotype was counted ten times or more. The chain joins TRBV6-5 to TRBJ2-7; 12 bases are a match to TRBD1. Germline assignment: CDR1 MNHEY and CDR2 SVGAGI. The CDR3 runs 18 residues. The V segment lost 2 bases and the J segment 1 base; nucleotides outside the gene matches: 9. CDR3 sequence (DNA): TGTGCCAGCAGTTACCGGGACAGGGGGCCGCGGAGTTCCTACGAGCAGTACTTC. The encoded protein is CASSYRDRGPRSSYEQYF.

The gene calls are TRBV20-1 and TRBJ2-3; D assignment may be TRBD1 or TRBD2 (6 bases each). This CDR3 region has 15 residues. V was shortened by 7 bases and J by 1 base, with 18 bases between the two germline ends. Per germline, CDR1 DFQATT and CDR2 SNEGSKA (reference sequence). The chain's CDR3 is CSVARGGPRTDTQYF. The CDR3 nucleotides read TGCAGTGTCGCAAGAGGGGGGCCCCGCACAGATACGCAGTATTTT.

Many counts were recorded for this clonotype. The V and J genes are TRBV4-1 and TRBJ1-2; D perhaps matches TRBD1 (5 bases). The CDR3 is made up of 15 amino acids. The V end lost 4 bases, the J end lost 6 bases, and 18 bases lay between the germline ends. Germline loops: CDR1 MGHRA, CDR2 YSYEKL. The CDR3 protein is CASSPGGARIDGYTF. DNA for the CDR3: TGCGCCAGCAGCCCTGGTGGGGCCCGGATAGATGGCTACACCTTC.

The rearrangement joins TRBV20-1 to TRBJ2-7; TRBD1 aligns across 10 bases. CDR3 size: 15 residues. Germline CDR1 and CDR2: DFQATT and SNEGSKA (reference sequence). V was pared by 3 bases and J by 4 bases, with 9 bases of the junction left unmatched. The chain's CDR3 is CSASGPGQGRYEQYF. In DNA form, the CDR3 reads TGCAGTGCTAGTGGACCGGGACAGGGGCGATACGAGCAGTACTTC.

There are many counts of this clonotype. J is TRBJ2-7 and V is TRBV28, with D unresolved. The CDR3 is 15 residues long. V was shortened by 0 bases and J by 0 bases, with 9 bases between the two germline ends. Germline-derived CDR1 and CDR2 are MDHEN and SYDVKM. This CDR3 reads CASSLWTPNSYEQYF. In DNA, the CDR3 is TGTGCCAGCAGTTTATGGACTCCGAACTCCTACGAGCAGTACTTC.